These 17 T cell receptor beta chains were all obtained from the same sample, sequenced in a study of OX40 agonist ivuxolimab in advanced cancers. Here immunoSEQ multiplex PCR was the method, and the copy in TCRdb shows in-frame clones only, minus some. In the table there are around 80,000 clones, 90% to 95% of which are singletons. The starting material was CD4+ or CD8+ T cells sorted from blood, obtained in a trial of the OX40 agonist ivuxolimab. These receptors were taken from an adult with an advanced solid tumor such as melanoma, head and neck, liver or kidney cancer.

This chain's CDR3 is CASSRDIYSYEQYF. The CDR3 nucleotides read TGTGCCAGCAGCCGGGACATTTATTCCTACGAGCAGTACTTC. The chain links TRBV5-4 to TRBJ2-7; TRBD1 might be the D (6 bases). The CDR3 runs 14 residues. CDR1 SGHNT and CDR2 YYREEE come from the germline V gene (reference sequence). V was pared by 4 bases and J by 1 base, with 12 bases between.

The rearrangement links TRBV11-2 to TRBJ2-1; D is perhaps TRBD1 or TRBD2 (5 bases each). Germline assignment: CDR1 SGHAT and CDR2 FQNNGV. CDR3 length equals 14 residues. V lost 10 bases, J lost 0 bases, and 13 bases lay in between. CDR3 nucleotides: TGTGCCACCGTGGGGGTGAGCTCCTACAATGAGCAGTTCTTC. Translated: CATVGVSSYNEQFF.

The table lists this clone with a count of one. The rearrangement uses TRBV23-1 and TRBJ2-7, with D maybe TRBD1 (6 bases). TRBV23-1 is marked as an open reading frame, function uncertain. Deletions cut 4 bases from V and 6 bases from J, with 16 bases between. The CDR3 runs to 14 residues. CDR3 nucleotide sequence: TGCGCCAGCAGTCCTGGGCACAGGGCGTCCGAGCAGTACTTC. Its translation: CASSPGHRASEQYF.

The rearrangement uses TRBV7-3 and TRBJ2-2; D uncertain. There are 13 residues in the CDR3. The germline gives CDR1 SGHTA, CDR2 FQGTGA. Between the trimmed V and J ends, which lost 4 bases and 5 bases, there was a span of 8 bases. CDR3 region: CASSSQPTGELFF. The CDR3 nucleotides are TGTGCCAGCAGCTCCCAACCGACCGGGGAGCTGTTTTTT. Full variable domain (rest looked up from reference TRBV7-3 and TRBJ2-2): GAGVSQTPSNKVTEKGKYVELRCDPISGHTALYWYRQSLGQGPEFLIYFQGTGAADDSGLPNDRFFAVRPEGSVSTLKIQRTERGDSAVYLCASSSQPTGELFFGEGSRLTVL.

This chain uses TRBV7-9 with TRBJ2-3; no clear D gene. CDR3 length: 13 residues. Germline CDR1 reads SEHNR; CDR2 reads FQNEAQ (reference sequence). Trimming removed 0 bases from V and 2 bases from J, with 3 bases in between. The CDR3 DNA reads as TGTGCCAGCAGCTTAGCGAACACAGATACGCAGTATTTT. The encoded protein is CASSLANTDTQYF.

This chain connects TRBV6-1 to TRBJ2-7, with D perhaps TRBD1 or TRBD2 (5 bases each). The V end was cut by 7 bases, the J end by 3 bases, with 16 bases between. The CDR3 is made up of 14 amino acids. Germline values: CDR1 MNHNS, CDR2 SASEGT. The CDR3 loop reads CASMRAGQFYEQYF. The DNA of the CDR3 is TGTGCCAGCATGAGGGCAGGGCAGTTCTACGAGCAGTACTTC.

The chain joins TRBV4-2 to TRBJ1-2, with D hard to call. V shed 0 bases and J shed 5 bases, with 16 bases lying between them. Germline values: CDR1 LGHNA, CDR2 YNFKEQ. CDR3 length equals 16 residues. The CDR3 reads CASSQDEFGGVYGYTF. As DNA, the CDR3 is TGTGCCAGCAGCCAAGATGAATTCGGTGGCGTTTATGGCTACACCTTC.

The rearrangement joins TRBV27 to TRBJ1-2; D may be TRBD1 (5 bases). The length of the CDR3 is 15 residues. Trimming took 6 bases from V and 2 from J, leaving 16 bases between them. From germline, CDR1 is MNHEY and CDR2 SMNVEV (reference sequence). Here the CDR3 reads CASSREGRQNYGYTF. The CDR3 DNA is TGTGCCAGCAGCCGAGAGGGGCGGCAAAACTATGGCTACACCTTC.

This clone appeared a single time. The chain is built from TRBV28 and TRBJ1-4; D not certain. Trimming cost V 1 base and J 4 bases, with 7 bases left between them. The CDR3 has 14 amino acids. Looked up from germline, CDR1 is MDHEN and CDR2 is SYDVKM. In DNA, the CDR3 is TGTGCCAGCAGTTTATTAATGAGTAATGAAAAACTGTTTTTT. Protein sequence: CASSLLMSNEKLFF.

The rearrangement uses TRBV11-2 and TRBJ2-7; the match to TRBD1 covers 8 bases. J was trimmed by 6 bases and V by 3 bases; bases with no gene match: 7. The germline V gene encodes CDR1 SGHAT and CDR2 FQNNGV. The CDR3 spans 14 residues. CDR3 residues: CASSFGWDRPEQYF. CDR3 bases: TGTGCCAGCAGCTTTGGCTGGGACAGGCCCGAGCAGTACTTC.

The chain recombines TRBV5-6 with TRBJ2-3; D unresolved. Germline V gene data show CDR1 as SGHDT and CDR2 as YYEEEE. V lost 0 bases to trimming and J lost 4 bases, with 6 bases between them. The CDR3 spans 13 residues. This chain's CDR3 is CASSLDISDTQYF. CDR3 nucleotide sequence: TGTGCCAGCAGCTTGGACATCTCAGATACGCAGTATTTT.

J is TRBJ2-7 and V is TRBV27; TRBD1 is a possible D gene (7 bases). The V end was cut by 5 bases, the J end by 5 bases, with 22 bases between. The CDR3 runs to 16 residues. Germline V gene data show CDR1 as MNHEY and CDR2 as SMNVEV (reference sequence). This CDR3 reads CASSLDRERADHEQYF. CDR3 DNA sequence: TGTGCCAGCAGTCTCGACAGGGAGCGGGCAGACCACGAGCAGTACTTC.

This chain uses TRBV5-1 with TRBJ2-3; D unresolved. This CDR3 contains 15 residues. Trimming removed 0 bases at V and 2 bases at J, with 10 bases between. CDR1 is SGHRS, CDR2 YFSETQ, per germline. The CDR3 sequence: CASSLDELSTDTQYF. The CDR3 DNA is TGCGCCAGCAGCTTGGATGAACTCTCCACAGATACGCAGTATTTT.

The chain has TRBV5-1 and TRBJ1-1; 9 nucleotides line up with TRBD1. CDR1 and CDR2 (germline): SGHRS, YFSETQ. This CDR3 spans 14 amino acids. V lost 1 base to trimming and J lost 4 bases; unmatched junction nucleotides: 2. CDR3 sequence: CASSLLDRGTEAFF. The CDR3, as DNA: TGCGCCAGCAGCTTGTTGGACAGGGGCACTGAAGCTTTCTTT.

V gene TRBV7-2 combines with J gene TRBJ1-5; no firm D call. This CDR3 is built from 13 residues. The V and J ends lost 3 bases and 8 bases respectively, with 11 bases between them. Per germline, CDR1 SGHTA and CDR2 FQGNSA. The CDR3 DNA sequence: TGTGCCAGCAGCTTGAATACCCTAAAGCCCCAGCATTTT. It specifies CASSLNTLKPQHF.

This clone was detected only once. This chain uses TRBV11-1 with TRBJ2-3; D gene ambiguous. CDR1 is SGHAT, CDR2 FQDESV, per germline (reference sequence). V shed 2 bases and J shed 2 bases, with 8 bases lying between them. The CDR3 sequence is 14 residues long. The CDR3 sequence: CASSLRVLTDTQYF. CDR3 nucleotides: TGTGCCAGCAGCTTACGGGTCCTCACAGATACGCAGTATTTT.

This clone was seen just once. The rearrangement links TRBV7-9 to TRBJ1-2; TRBD1 might be the D (6 bases). Trimming removed 5 bases at V and 4 bases at J, with 14 bases between. The CDR3 has 14 residues. CDR1 SEHNR and CDR2 FQNEAQ come from the germline V gene (reference sequence). The CDR3 DNA sequence: TGTGCCAGCAGCCCAGAAACAGGGCTCTATGGCTACACCTTC. It encodes CASSPETGLYGYTF.